Detailed here is one T cell receptor (beta chain). TCRdb keeps only in-frame clones here, not all; method: immunoSEQ multiplex PCR. This sample has 150,000 or so clones; about 87% occur once, and the top ten carry around 4%. This entry is derived from a study of radiation and T cells in renal cell carcinoma. Time point meaning: baseline pretreatment blood. The treatment is: 15 Gy SBRT to primary tumor, nephrectomy 4 weeks later. The CDR3 contains 14 residues. With 3 bases clipped from V and 6 bases from J, the junction kept 6 bases outside the gene matches. The V gene's germline CDR1 is SGHRS and CDR2 YFSETQ.

The V and J genes are TRBV5-1 and TRBJ2-3, with TRBD1 matching over 8 bases. This TCR derives from a woman in her sixties or seventies with renal cell carcinoma. The sample in question was blood, obtained from a patient whose treatment included radiotherapy and nephrectomy. The CDR3 DNA reads TGCGCCAGCAGCTCCGGGACAGGTTGGGATACGCAGTATTTT. It codes for CASSSGTGWDTQYF.